The subject of this entry is one T cell receptor (beta chain). Its antigen is not known. This CDR3 is 14 amino acids long. Germline-derived CDR1 and CDR2 are MDHEN and SYDVKM. TRB cDNA libraries were made by UMI-labeled 5' RACE. From its re-call of the 5' RACE reads, TCRdb lists each CDR3 protein once, without DNA. The ten top clones account for 0.29%, within a sample of over 100,000 distinct CDR3 sequences. The data originate from a study of CXCR3-negative and CXCR3-positive naive CD8 T cells. Cells classed as naive CD8+ T cells were CD45RO-CCR7+CD27+CD95-. General study findings and limits: Memory CD8+ cells showed much lower diversity, while both naive subsets were comparably high.

Source material: naive CXCR3- CD8+ T cells from blood. Noted subset: CD45RO-CCR7+CD27+CD95- naive CD8+ T cells lacking CXCR3 (TNR3-). The sequence was collected from a human donor in good health. Some clones in this sample may be carry-over from other donors' samples. The rearrangement links TRBV28 to TRBJ2-5; the D gene TCRdb calls, TRBD2, cannot be checked with no DNA. CDR3 amino acids: CASSFGSVEETQYF.